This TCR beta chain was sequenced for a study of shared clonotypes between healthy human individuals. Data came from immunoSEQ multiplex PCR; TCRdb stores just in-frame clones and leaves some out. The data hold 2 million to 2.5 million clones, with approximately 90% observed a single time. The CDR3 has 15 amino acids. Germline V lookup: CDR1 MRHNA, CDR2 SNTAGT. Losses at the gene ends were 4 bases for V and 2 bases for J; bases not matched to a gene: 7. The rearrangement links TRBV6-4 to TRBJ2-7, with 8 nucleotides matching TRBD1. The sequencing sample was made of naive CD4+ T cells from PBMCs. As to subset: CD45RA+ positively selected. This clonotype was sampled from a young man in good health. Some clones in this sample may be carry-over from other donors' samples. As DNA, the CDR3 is TGTGCCAGCAGTGCTTCCGGGACAGGACCCTACGAGCAGTACTTC. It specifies CASSASGTGPYEQYF.